These 22 T cell receptor beta chains originate from one sample sequenced in a study of blood T cell repertoires in COVID-19. The table came from immunoSEQ multiplex PCR; TCRdb's copy has only in-frame clones and leaves some out. The data show 90,000 to 140,000 clones, 65% to 90% seen once. The sequenced material came from peripheral blood. These receptors were collected from a man aged 45-65 years with acute or convalescent COVID-19.

The genes are TRBV4-1 and TRBJ1-5; TRBD1 is a possible D gene (5 bases). V dropped 0 bases and J dropped 2 bases, with 8 bases sitting between them. The germline CDR1 and CDR2 sequences are MGHRA and YSYEKL. The CDR3 is made up of 15 amino acids. The CDR3 DNA is TGCGCCAGCAGCCAAGATTGGGGGGGCAATCAGCCCCAGCATTTT. Its translation: CASSQDWGGNQPQHF.

This clone was observed a single time. The chain employs TRBV4-1 and TRBJ1-2; a weak D match, TRBD1 (6 bases). From germline, CDR1 is MGHRA and CDR2 YSYEKL. With 1 base removed from V and 2 bases from J, the gap between germline ends came to 8 bases. The CDR3 covers 14 residues. The CDR3 DNA is TGCGCCAGCAGCCAAGTCACAGGGAACTATGGCTACACCTTC. It translates to CASSQVTGNYGYTF.

This chain uses TRBV3-1 (or the pseudogene TRBV3-2) with TRBJ2-1; 10 nucleotides match TRBD2. CDR3 length equals 17 residues. Germline CDR1 and CDR2: LGHDT and YNNKEL (reference sequence). The junction had 10 bases not matched to a gene; V was cut back by 0 bases and J by 8 bases. The CDR3 DNA reads as TGTGCCAGCAGCCAAGAGAGAGGGTTAGCGGGAGGAGATGAGCAGTTCTTC. It encodes CASSQERGLAGGDEQFF.

The sample holds a few counts of this clone. V is TRBV19 and J is TRBJ1-5; weak D call: TRBD1 (5 bases). The V gene lost 3 bases and the J gene lost 15 bases, with 21 bases spanning the gap. This CDR3 comprises 14 residues. Germline CDR1 reads LNHDA; CDR2 reads SQIVND (reference sequence). The DNA of the CDR3 is TGTGCCAGTAGTATTGGGGGGGTGCCAGCCCCAGGGCATTTT. Its translation: CASSIGGVPAPGHF.

The chain joins TRBV7-8 to TRBJ2-3; D gene ambiguous. The length of the CDR3 is 17 residues. CDR1 is SGHVS, CDR2 FQNEAQ, per germline. V was pared by 4 bases and J by 5 bases, with 22 bases between. The CDR3 protein is CASSSLPGQPTGDTQYF. The DNA for the CDR3 is TGTGCCAGCAGCTCCCTCCCGGGTCAACCCACCGGAGATACGCAGTATTTT.

The chain recombines TRBV6-5 with TRBJ2-2; D might be TRBD2 (6 bases). The CDR3 is made up of 15 amino acids. CDR1 is MNHEY and CDR2 is SVGAGI in the germline V gene. Trimming left V 6 bases short and J 9 bases short, with 20 bases between. The CDR3 is CASRTPSGLNRELFF. CDR3 bases: TGTGCCAGCAGAACCCCCAGCGGGTTGAACAGGGAGCTGTTTTTT.

V usage is TRBV7-2 and J usage is TRBJ1-5, with 7 bases matching TRBD1. V shed 11 bases and J 3 bases; nucleotides not matched to a gene: 7. The CDR3 covers 13 residues. CDR1 SGHTA and CDR2 FQGNSA come from the germline V gene. CDR3 sequence (DNA): TGTGCCTCTTCGGGGACAGTCAATCAGCCCCAGCATTTT. It yields the protein CASSGTVNQPQHF.

CDR3 in DNA: TGTGCCAGCTCATCGGGACAGGGCTACGAGCAGTACTTC. It is translated as CASSSGQGYEQYF. V is TRBV18 and J is TRBJ2-7, with 9 positions matching TRBD1. CDR3 size: 13 residues. Germline-derived CDR1 and CDR2 are KGHSH and LQKENI. The trim removed 5 bases at V and 3 bases at J, leaving 2 bases unmatched.

In DNA form, the CDR3 reads TGTGCCTGGAGCCTTTCATGGGGGGGGATCGCCGGGGAGCTGTTTTTT. Amino acids: CAWSLSWGGIAGELFF. The chain employs TRBV30 and TRBJ2-2, with TRBD2 matching 7 bases. Per germline, CDR1 GTSNPN and CDR2 SVGIG (reference sequence). CDR3 length: 16 residues. The J segment lost 6 bases and the V segment lost 3 bases, leaving 13 bases of the junction unmatched.

This clone was seen only once. The gene calls are TRBV5-4 and TRBJ2-7; D remains ambiguous. Germline values: CDR1 SGHNT, CDR2 YYREEE (reference sequence). The length of the CDR3 is 15 residues. V lost 1 base, J lost 5 bases, and 16 bases lay in between. The CDR3 region is CASSLYLTGVHEQYF. CDR3 nucleotide sequence: TGTGCCAGCAGCTTGTATCTTACCGGAGTCCACGAGCAGTACTTC.

The chain is built from TRBV5-1 and TRBJ2-3; D might be TRBD2 (5 bases). Between the trimmed V and J ends, which lost 2 bases and 4 bases, there was a span of 14 bases. Germline values: CDR1 SGHRS, CDR2 YFSETQ. This CDR3 region has 15 residues. DNA of the CDR3: TGCGCCAGCAGCTTTAACGGGGTTGGGGCAGATACGCAGTATTTT. Translated: CASSFNGVGADTQYF.

The chain links TRBV5-1 to TRBJ2-1, with D possibly being TRBD2 (5 bases). The V gene lost 0 bases and the J gene lost 10 bases, with 14 bases spanning the gap. The germline CDR1 and CDR2 sequences are SGHRS and YFSETQ. The CDR3 is 14 residues long. For the CDR3, the DNA is TGCGCCAGCAGCTTGGAATGGGCTAGCTGGGAGCAGTTCTTC. It specifies CASSLEWASWEQFF.

The chain carries TRBV19 and TRBJ1-5, with 8 nucleotides matching TRBD1. CDR3 length: 15 residues. V lost 6 bases and J lost 3; bases outside the gene matches: 7. From germline, CDR1 is LNHDA and CDR2 SQIVND (reference sequence). CDR3 sequence: CASRKQGGVNQPQHF. The CDR3 DNA follows: TGTGCCAGTAGAAAACAGGGGGGGGTCAATCAGCCCCAGCATTTT.

The chain is built from TRBV6-6 and TRBJ1-2, with a possible D match to TRBD1 (5 bases). CDR3 length: 13 amino acids. Germline-derived CDR1 and CDR2 are MNHNY and SVGAGI (reference sequence). V lost 5 bases, J lost 7 bases, and 14 bases lay in between. The CDR3, as DNA: TGTGCCAGCAGTACGATGACAGCGGGTGGCTACACCTTC. Protein sequence: CASSTMTAGGYTF.

This sequence joins TRBV28 and TRBJ2-2, with no clear D. The length of the CDR3 is 16 residues. The V gene lost 7 bases and the J gene lost 0 bases, with 15 bases spanning the gap. Germline loops: CDR1 MDHEN, CDR2 SYDVKM. The CDR3 is CASTPWRQTNTGELFF. CDR3 in DNA: TGTGCCAGCACCCCCTGGCGGCAAACGAACACCGGGGAGCTGTTTTTT.

The chain recombines TRBV7-8 with TRBJ1-2, with 8 bases lining up with TRBD1. Losses at the gene ends were 1 base for V and 5 bases for J; bases not matched to a gene: 6. The CDR3 has 15 residues. Looked up from germline, CDR1 is SGHVS and CDR2 is FQNEAQ. The CDR3 DNA reads as TGTGCCAGCAGCTTAGTCCGGGACAGGCCGTATGGCTACACCTTC. This sequence encodes CASSLVRDRPYGYTF.

The chain links TRBV5-5 to TRBJ1-1, with 7 bases identical to TRBD1. The ends lost 4 bases at V and 1 base at J; junction bases unmatched: 1. This CDR3 spans 13 amino acids. Germline CDR1 and CDR2: SGHKS and YYEKEE (reference sequence). The CDR3 spells CASSGQANTEAFF. CDR3 DNA: TGTGCCAGCAGCGGACAGGCGAACACTGAAGCTTTCTTT.

This clone was observed a single time. The rearrangement joins TRBV24-1 to TRBJ1-5, with TRBD1 matching over 8 bases. This CDR3 region has 16 residues. Germline values: CDR1 KGHDR, CDR2 SFDVKD. V trimming: 4 bases; J trimming: 4 bases; junction bases outside the gene matches: 8. DNA of the CDR3: TGTGCCACCAGTGAAACCGGGACAGGACTAAATCAGCCCCAGCATTTT. Residues: CATSETGTGLNQPQHF.

The rearrangement links TRBV19 to TRBJ2-7, with 7 nucleotides matching TRBD2. Germline-derived CDR1 and CDR2 are LNHDA and SQIVND (reference sequence). The CDR3 spans 14 residues. V lost 4 bases, J lost 4 bases, and 7 bases stayed unmatched. CDR3 region: CASSTGGRAYEQYF. The CDR3 DNA follows: TGTGCCAGTAGTACGGGCGGGAGAGCGTACGAGCAGTACTTC.

This clone showed up just a few times. The V and J genes are TRBV4-1 and TRBJ1-5, with unresolved D. This CDR3 spans 14 amino acids. The V and J ends lost 3 bases and 2 bases respectively, with 8 bases between them. The germline V gene encodes CDR1 MGHRA and CDR2 YSYEKL. In DNA form, the CDR3 reads TGCGCCAGCAGCCACACATTGGGCAATCAGCCCCAGCATTTT. Its translation is CASSHTLGNQPQHF.

CDR3 DNA sequence: TGTGCCTCCAGTCAGGCGAACACCGGGGAGCTGTTTTTT. It encodes CASSQANTGELFF. The V and J genes are TRBV27 and TRBJ2-2; no clear D. The CDR3 is made up of 13 amino acids. Trimming pared 11 bases from V and 0 bases from J, leaving 10 bases between. From germline, CDR1 is MNHEY and CDR2 SMNVEV (reference sequence).

J is TRBJ2-2 and V is TRBV18; a possible D gene is TRBD1 (5 bases). With 0 bases removed from V and 2 bases from J, the gap between germline ends came to 10 bases. Germline CDR1 KGHSH, CDR2 LQKENI. The CDR3 totals 16 residues. The CDR3 bases are TGTGCCAGCTCACCACCGGGGCAGTATAACACCGGGGAGCTGTTTTTT. Translating gives CASSPPGQYNTGELFF.